This T cell receptor (beta chain) was recovered during a study of cytomegalovirus exposure and HLA in healthy donors. About the research overall: The roughly 130 validation repertoires used the same platform as the 550 to 800 first-cohort repertoires (as reported by a later analysis).

The approximately 120-subject validation cohort, separate from the roughly 700-subject first cohort, included the donors. This CDR3 spans 14 amino acids. With V trimmed by 8 bases and J by 3 bases, 7 bases remained unmatched. Germline V gives CDR1 LNHDA, CDR2 SQIVND (reference sequence). The repertoire was sequenced with immunoSEQ multiplex PCR; TCRdb's copy has only in-frame clones and lacks some. Of 140,000 or so clones in the sample, 87% were seen once. Study results and limitations: Most TCRs appeared rarely, but some public TCRs recurred in many donors. Under in vitro conditions, a few CMV-associated chains were confirmed as specific for CMV antigens.

As regards this clone: Its specificity is not known.

The rearrangement uses TRBV19 and TRBJ1-3; the match to TRBD1 covers 7 bases. The sequence derives from a man between 18 and 29 years old in good health and CMV-seropositive. Sequencing was done on a sample of PBMCs. The CDR3 sequence: CASSGQVYGNTIYF. The CDR3 DNA is TGTGCCAGTTCCGGACAGGTCTATGGAAACACCATATATTTT.